Presented here are 22 T cell receptor beta chains from one specimen sequenced in a study of T cell changes during pregnancy in multiple sclerosis. Generated by immunoSEQ multiplex PCR, the TCRdb table keeps only in-frame clones and is missing some. Of around 30,000 clones listed, 90% are singletons. This specimen consisted of CD4+ T cells from peripheral blood mononuclear cells, obtained in the third trimester of pregnancy. The origin of the receptors is a female donor in good health, enrolled as a control in a pregnancy study.

The chain combines TRBV30 with TRBJ1-6, with D possibly TRBD1 on 5 matching bases. The V gene's germline CDR1 is GTSNPN and CDR2 SVGIG (reference sequence). The CDR3 runs 13 residues. V was pared by 5 bases and J by 6 bases, with 11 bases between. The CDR3 DNA reads as TGTGCCTGGGCGGGGGGAACTAATTCACCCCTCCACTTT. It encodes CAWAGGTNSPLHF. Combining the CDR3 with reference TRBV30 and TRBJ1-6 gives the whole variable domain SQTIHQWPATLVQPVGSPLSLECTVEGTSNPNLYWYRQAAGRGLQLLFYSVGIGQISSEVPQNLSASRPQDRQFILSSKKLLLSDSGFYLCAWAGGTNSPLHFGNGTRLTVT.

CDR3 DNA: TGTGCCAGTAGTATGTCACCTGGGGGGTCTTACGAGCAGTACTTC. Amino acid sequence: CASSMSPGGSYEQYF. The rearrangement links TRBV19 to TRBJ2-7; possible D gene TRBD2, 6 bases. Germline CDR1 is LNHDA and CDR2 is SQIVND (reference sequence). The CDR3 spans 15 residues. V was cut by 3 bases and J by 4 bases, with 16 bases left in between.

This sequence joins TRBV11-3 and TRBJ2-3, with 11 bases fitting TRBD2. With V trimmed by 5 bases and J by 0 bases, 4 bases remained unmatched. The CDR3 extends over 16 amino acids. Germline V gene sequence: CDR1 SGHNT, CDR2 YENEEA. The CDR3 coding sequence is TGTGCCAGCAGCCCCGGGACTAGCGGAAGCACAGATACGCAGTATTTT. This codes for CASSPGTSGSTDTQYF.

The V and J genes are TRBV10-3 and TRBJ2-1; D is perhaps TRBD2 (6 bases). The germline V gene has CDR1 ENHRY and CDR2 SYGVKD. The CDR3 extends over 15 amino acids. V lost 8 bases, J lost 2 bases, and 16 bases lay in between. The CDR3 sequence: CAIGRTEYTYNEQFF. The CDR3 nucleotides read TGTGCCATCGGGAGGACGGAGTACACCTACAATGAGCAGTTCTTC.

This clone was counted once. The V and J genes are TRBV4-2 and TRBJ2-1; unclear D gene. CDR3 length: 13 amino acids. Germline V gene data show CDR1 as LGHNA and CDR2 as YNFKEQ. The V end was cut by 1 base, the J end by 6 bases, with 7 bases between. The CDR3 region has the DNA TGTGCCAGCAGCCAAGGGAGCCCCAATGAGCAGTTCTTC. As protein: CASSQGSPNEQFF.

The chain uses TRBV2 and TRBJ1-1; tentative D call: TRBD1 (5 bases). The CDR3 is made up of 14 amino acids. From germline, CDR1 is SNHLY and CDR2 FYNNEI. V lost 8 bases to trimming and J lost 0 bases, with 13 bases between them. CDR3 region: CASVLDTLNTEAFF. The CDR3 DNA reads as TGTGCCAGCGTATTGGACACCTTGAACACTGAAGCTTTCTTT.

This chain uses TRBV11-2 with TRBJ2-5, with 15 positions matching TRBD2. The CDR3 totals 16 residues. V lost 5 bases and J lost 5; bases outside the gene matches: 6. Germline values: CDR1 SGHAT, CDR2 FQNNGV. CDR3 DNA sequence: TGTGCCAGCAGCCCGGGACTAGCGGGAGGATTGGAGACCCAGTACTTC. Its translation is CASSPGLAGGLETQYF.

The rearrangement links TRBV15 to TRBJ1-4, with D tentatively TRBD1 (5 bases). CDR1 and CDR2 from the germline V gene are LNHNV and YYDKDF (reference sequence). Trimming removed 1 base from V and 5 bases from J, with 11 bases in between. CDR3 length equals 15 residues. The CDR3 here is CATSRAGVVNEKLFF. The CDR3 DNA reads TGTGCCACCAGCAGAGCGGGGGTGGTGAATGAAAAACTGTTTTTT.

The chain joins TRBV7-9 to TRBJ1-2; 9 nucleotides line up with TRBD1. CDR1 and CDR2 from the germline V gene are SEHNR and FQNEAQ (reference sequence). Unmatched junction bases numbered 7, after V lost 5 bases and J lost 6 bases. The CDR3 length is 14 residues. The CDR3 bases are TGTGCCAGCAGCGTATCCGGGACAGGGCATGGCTACACCTTC. Amino acid sequence: CASSVSGTGHGYTF.

V and J are TRBV27 and TRBJ1-2; 7 bases map to TRBD1. After removal of 3 bases from V and 4 bases from J, the junction contained 8 bases not matched to a gene. The CDR3 covers 15 residues. The V gene's germline CDR1 is MNHEY and CDR2 SMNVEV (reference sequence). CDR3 residues: CASSFSGTALYGYTF. DNA of the CDR3: TGTGCCAGCAGTTTCTCCGGGACAGCACTCTATGGCTACACCTTC.

The chain recombines TRBV18 with TRBJ1-3; possible D gene TRBD1, 6 bases. Germline CDR1 and CDR2: KGHSH and LQKENI. This CDR3 region has 16 residues. Between the trimmed V and J ends, which lost 6 bases and 4 bases, there was a span of 19 bases. CDR3 amino acids: CASSPNSGAAGNTIYF. The CDR3 bases are TGTGCCAGCTCTCCTAATTCAGGGGCGGCCGGAAACACCATATATTTT.

The chain links TRBV11-2 to TRBJ1-1; 7 bases agree with TRBD1. The CDR3 length is 15 residues. Germline loops: CDR1 SGHAT, CDR2 FQNNGV. V dropped 3 bases and J dropped 6; count of bases not matched to a gene: 10. The CDR3 sequence: CASSFSDRAGPEAFF. DNA for the CDR3: TGTGCCAGCAGCTTCTCCGACAGGGCCGGGCCTGAAGCTTTCTTT.

This clone showed up just once. CDR3 loop: CASSLGLVGNTGELFF. CDR3 in DNA: TGTGCCAGCAGCCTCGGACTAGTAGGGAACACCGGGGAGCTGTTTTTT. The gene calls are TRBV5-4 and TRBJ2-2; 7 positions match TRBD2. The length of the CDR3 is 16 residues. The trim removed 4 bases at V and 1 base at J, leaving 7 bases unmatched. Germline loops: CDR1 SGHNT, CDR2 YYREEE (reference sequence).

This chain's CDR3 is CASRPPGLGTDTQYF. The CDR3 coding sequence is TGTGCCAGCAGACCCCCAGGGTTGGGCACAGATACGCAGTATTTT. The rearrangement uses TRBV5-4 and TRBJ2-3; possibly TRBD1 for D (5 bases). The CDR3 is 15 amino acids. Trimming took off 5 bases at V and 1 base at J, with 14 bases between the two ends. Germline V gives CDR1 SGHNT, CDR2 YYREEE (reference sequence).

The chain has TRBV19 and TRBJ2-1; possibly TRBD2 for D (6 bases). The CDR3 has 16 amino acids. Trimming left V 6 bases short and J 0 bases short, with 15 bases between. CDR1 and CDR2 from the germline V gene are LNHDA and SQIVND (reference sequence). The CDR3 loop reads CASRPYGTASYNEQFF. The CDR3 coding sequence is TGTGCCAGTAGACCTTATGGGACTGCCTCCTACAATGAGCAGTTCTTC.

J is TRBJ2-1 and V is TRBV25-1; the D is unclear. Trimming took off 3 bases at V and 0 bases at J, with 6 bases between the two ends. CDR3 length equals 14 residues. Germline V gene lookup returns CDR1 MGHDK and CDR2 SYGVNS. DNA of the CDR3: TGTGCCAGCAGTGATTACTCCTCCTACAATGAGCAGTTCTTC. As protein: CASSDYSSYNEQFF.

The gene calls are TRBV5-1 and TRBJ2-1, with 7 positions matching TRBD2. J gave up 4 bases and V 2 bases, and 3 bases lay outside the gene matches. The CDR3 totals 14 residues. CDR1 SGHRS and CDR2 YFSETQ come from the germline V gene. The CDR3 region is CASSFGGSYNEQFF. The CDR3 DNA reads TGCGCCAGCAGCTTCGGCGGGAGTTACAATGAGCAGTTCTTC.

The chain recombines TRBV18 with TRBJ2-7; D gene uncertain. The CDR3 is 12 amino acids. Germline-derived CDR1 and CDR2 are KGHSH and LQKENI. V lost 4 bases, J lost 3 bases, and 7 bases lay in between. CDR3 bases: TGTGCCAGCTCACAAGAGCGCTACGAGCAGTACTTC. It yields the protein CASSQERYEQYF.

V is TRBV7-2 and J is TRBJ2-1; 7 nucleotides line up with TRBD2. Germline CDR1 reads SGHTA; CDR2 reads FQGNSA. The V segment lost 0 bases and the J segment 7 bases; nucleotides outside the gene matches: 6. This CDR3 spans 15 amino acids. The CDR3 protein is CASSLAGGAFNEQFF. DNA for the CDR3: TGTGCCAGCAGCTTAGCGGGAGGGGCTTTTAATGAGCAGTTCTTC. The full variable domain, with the rest looked up from reference TRBV7-2 and TRBJ2-1, is GAGVSQSPSNKVTEKGKDVELRCDPISGHTALYWYRQSLGQGLEFLIYFQGNSAPDKSGLPSDRFSAERTGGSVSTLTIQRTQQEDSAVYLCASSLAGGAFNEQFFGPGTRLTVL.

The chain links TRBV10-3 to TRBJ1-1; 8 positions agree with TRBD1. The CDR3 totals 13 residues. Germline V gene sequence: CDR1 ENHRY, CDR2 SYGVKD. V was clipped by 10 bases and J by 5 bases; unmatched bases: 9. CDR3 region: CATETGVRTEAFF. The DNA for the CDR3 is TGTGCCACCGAGACAGGGGTTAGAACTGAAGCTTTCTTT.

The rearrangement joins TRBV6-1 to TRBJ2-7; D possibly corresponds to TRBD2 (7 bases). Per the germline V gene, CDR1 is MNHNS and CDR2 is SASEGT. This CDR3 is 13 amino acids long. V lost 11 bases and J lost 3, with 17 bases in between. The CDR3 region is CALGGGGSYEQYF. In DNA, the CDR3 is TGTGCCCTCGGGGGAGGGGGAAGCTACGAGCAGTACTTC.

V is TRBV29-1 and J is TRBJ2-3, with D uncertain. V was trimmed by 7 bases and J by 4 bases, leaving 15 bases between them. CDR1 and CDR2 from the germline V gene are SQVTM and ANQGSEA. The CDR3 spans 13 residues. In nucleotides, the CDR3 is TGCAGCGCCACCCCAGGCTCTGCAGATACGCAGTATTTT. Residues: CSATPGSADTQYF.